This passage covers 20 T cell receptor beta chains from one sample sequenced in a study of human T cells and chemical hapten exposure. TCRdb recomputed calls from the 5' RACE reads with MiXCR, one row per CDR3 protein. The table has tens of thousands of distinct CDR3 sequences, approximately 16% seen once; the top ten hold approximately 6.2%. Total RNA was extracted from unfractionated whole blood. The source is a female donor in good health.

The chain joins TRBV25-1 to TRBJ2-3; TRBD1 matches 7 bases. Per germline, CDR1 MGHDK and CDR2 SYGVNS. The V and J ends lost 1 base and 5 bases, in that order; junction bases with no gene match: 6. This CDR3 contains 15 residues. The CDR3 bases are TGTGCCAGCAGTGAATCGAGGGGGCCAGGAGATACGCAGTATTTT. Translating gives CASSESRGPGDTQYF.

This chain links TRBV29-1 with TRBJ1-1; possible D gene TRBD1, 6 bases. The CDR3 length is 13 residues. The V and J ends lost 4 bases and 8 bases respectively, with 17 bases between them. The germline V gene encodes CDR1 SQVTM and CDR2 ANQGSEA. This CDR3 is CSVAVGHTAEAFF. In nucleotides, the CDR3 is TGCAGCGTTGCCGTGGGACATACGGCGGAAGCTTTCTTT.

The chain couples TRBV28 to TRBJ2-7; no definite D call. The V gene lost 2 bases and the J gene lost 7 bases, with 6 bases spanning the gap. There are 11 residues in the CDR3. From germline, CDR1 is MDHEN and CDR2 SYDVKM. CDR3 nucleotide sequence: TGTGCCAGCAGTTTAAGTTTTGAGCAGTACTTC. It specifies CASSLSFEQYF.

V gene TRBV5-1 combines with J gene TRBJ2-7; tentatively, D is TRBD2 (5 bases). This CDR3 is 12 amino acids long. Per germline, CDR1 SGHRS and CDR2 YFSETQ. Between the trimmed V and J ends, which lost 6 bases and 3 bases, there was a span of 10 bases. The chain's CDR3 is CASNAADYEQYF. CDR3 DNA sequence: TGCGCCAGCAACGCAGCGGACTACGAGCAGTACTTC.

The CDR3 DNA sequence: TGTGCCAGCAGTCCCGGCCCGGGACCAAGGTTCACCGGGGAGCTGTTTTTT. Translating it yields CASSPGPGPRFTGELFF. The V call is TRBV6-5, the J call TRBJ2-2; D tentatively reads TRBD1 or TRBD2 (5 bases each). The CDR3 is made up of 17 amino acids. V was shortened by 5 bases and J by 4 bases, with 20 bases between the two germline ends. The germline CDR1 and CDR2 sequences are MNHEY and SVGAGI.

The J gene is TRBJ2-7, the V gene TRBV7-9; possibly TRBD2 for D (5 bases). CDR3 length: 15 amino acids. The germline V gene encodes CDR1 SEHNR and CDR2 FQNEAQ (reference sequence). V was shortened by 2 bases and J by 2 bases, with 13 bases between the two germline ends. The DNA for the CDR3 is TGTGCCAGCAGCTTAACGGGTCGGACTCCCTACGAGCAGTACTTC. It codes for CASSLTGRTPYEQYF.

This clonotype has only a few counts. The CDR3 loop is CASRDPSSGANVLTF. The CDR3 region has the DNA TGTGCCAGCAGGGACCCTAGCTCTGGGGCCAACGTCCTGACTTTC. This chain connects TRBV27 to TRBJ2-6; D is unresolved. Per the germline V gene, CDR1 is MNHEY and CDR2 is SMNVEV (reference sequence). The CDR3 is 15 amino acids. Trimming pared 6 bases from V and 0 bases from J, leaving 9 bases between. The full variable domain, in which reference TRBV27 and TRBJ2-6 provide the parts outside the CDR3, is EAQVTQNPRYLITVTGKKLTVTCSQNMNHEYMSWYRQDPGLGLRQIYYSMNVEVTDKGDVPEGYKVSRKEKRNFPLILESPSPNQTSLYFCASRDPSSGANVLTFGAGSRLTVL.

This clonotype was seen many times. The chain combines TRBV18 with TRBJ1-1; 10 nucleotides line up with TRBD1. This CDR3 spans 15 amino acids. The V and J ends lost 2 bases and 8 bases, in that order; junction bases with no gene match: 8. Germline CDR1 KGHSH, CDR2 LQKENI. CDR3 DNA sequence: TGTGCCAGCTCACCAGAGACTGGGACAGGGGAAGAAGCTTTCTTT. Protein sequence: CASSPETGTGEEAFF.

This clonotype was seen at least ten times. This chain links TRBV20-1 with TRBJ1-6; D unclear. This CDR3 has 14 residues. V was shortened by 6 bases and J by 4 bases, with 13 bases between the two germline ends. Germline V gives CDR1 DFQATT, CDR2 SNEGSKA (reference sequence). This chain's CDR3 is CSASDGIYNSPLHF. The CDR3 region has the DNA TGCAGTGCATCCGACGGGATTTATAATTCACCCCTCCACTTT.

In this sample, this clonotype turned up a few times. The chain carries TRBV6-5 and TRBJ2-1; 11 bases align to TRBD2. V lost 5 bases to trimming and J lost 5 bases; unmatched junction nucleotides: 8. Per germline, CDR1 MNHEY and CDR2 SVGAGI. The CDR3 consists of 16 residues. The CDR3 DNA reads TGTGCCAGCAGTGATAGCGGGAGGGAGCGAGACAATGAGCAGTTCTTC. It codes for CASSDSGRERDNEQFF.

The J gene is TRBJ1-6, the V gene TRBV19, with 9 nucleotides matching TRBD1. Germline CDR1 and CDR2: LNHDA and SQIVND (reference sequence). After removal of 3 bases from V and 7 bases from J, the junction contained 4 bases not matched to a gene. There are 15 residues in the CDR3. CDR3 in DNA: TGTGCCAGTAGTATCGGGACAGGGCTGAATTCACCCCTCCACTTT. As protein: CASSIGTGLNSPLHF.

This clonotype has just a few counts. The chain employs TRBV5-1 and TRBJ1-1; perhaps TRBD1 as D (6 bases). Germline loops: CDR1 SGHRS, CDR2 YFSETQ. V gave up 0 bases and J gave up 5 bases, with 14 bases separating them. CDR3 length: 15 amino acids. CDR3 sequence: CASSLDPGAQTEAFF. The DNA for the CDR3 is TGCGCCAGCAGCTTGGATCCGGGGGCGCAAACTGAAGCTTTCTTT.

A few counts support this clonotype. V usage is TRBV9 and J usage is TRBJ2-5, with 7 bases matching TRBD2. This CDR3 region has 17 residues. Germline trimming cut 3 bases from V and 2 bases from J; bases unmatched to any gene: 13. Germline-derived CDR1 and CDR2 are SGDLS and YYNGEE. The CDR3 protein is CASSAELGGTMQETQYF. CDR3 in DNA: TGTGCCAGCAGCGCCGAGTTGGGAGGGACTATGCAAGAGACCCAGTACTTC.

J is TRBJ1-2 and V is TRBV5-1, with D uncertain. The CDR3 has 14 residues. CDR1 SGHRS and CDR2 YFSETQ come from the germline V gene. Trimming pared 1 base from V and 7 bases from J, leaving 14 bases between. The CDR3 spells CASSLTGSSGGYTF. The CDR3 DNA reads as TGCGCCAGCAGCTTGACGGGTTCTTCTGGTGGCTACACCTTC.

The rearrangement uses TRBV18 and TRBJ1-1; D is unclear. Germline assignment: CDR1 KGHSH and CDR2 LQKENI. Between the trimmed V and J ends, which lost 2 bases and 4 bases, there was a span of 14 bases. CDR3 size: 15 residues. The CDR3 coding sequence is TGTGCCAGCTCACCAATACCTGGGCGCGGCACTGAAGCTTTCTTT. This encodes CASSPIPGRGTEAFF.

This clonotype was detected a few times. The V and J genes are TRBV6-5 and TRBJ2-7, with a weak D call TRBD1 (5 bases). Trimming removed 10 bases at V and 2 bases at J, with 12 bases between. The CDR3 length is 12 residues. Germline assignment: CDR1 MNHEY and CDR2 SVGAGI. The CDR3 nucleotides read TGTGCCACCGAAGACAGAACCTACGAGCAGTACTTC. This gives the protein CATEDRTYEQYF.

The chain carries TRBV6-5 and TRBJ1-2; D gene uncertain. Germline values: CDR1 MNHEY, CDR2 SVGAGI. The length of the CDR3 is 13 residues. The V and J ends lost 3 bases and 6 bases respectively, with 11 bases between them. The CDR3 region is CASSYSEAHGYTF. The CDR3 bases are TGTGCCAGCAGTTATAGCGAGGCGCATGGCTACACCTTC.

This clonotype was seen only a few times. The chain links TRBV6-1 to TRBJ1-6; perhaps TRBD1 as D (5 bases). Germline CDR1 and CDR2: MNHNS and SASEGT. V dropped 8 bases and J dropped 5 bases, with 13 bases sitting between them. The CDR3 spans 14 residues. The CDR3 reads CASSPGRDNSPLHF. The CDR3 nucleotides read TGTGCCAGCTCCCCGGGACGGGATAATTCACCCCTCCACTTT.

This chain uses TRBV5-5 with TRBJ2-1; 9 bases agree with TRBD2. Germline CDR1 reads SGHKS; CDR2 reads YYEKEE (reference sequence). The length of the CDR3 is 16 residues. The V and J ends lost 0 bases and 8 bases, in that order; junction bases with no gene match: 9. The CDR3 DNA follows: TGTGCCAGCAGCTTGGCCTCTGCGGGGGGGGGTCATGAGCAGTTCTTC. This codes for CASSLASAGGGHEQFF.

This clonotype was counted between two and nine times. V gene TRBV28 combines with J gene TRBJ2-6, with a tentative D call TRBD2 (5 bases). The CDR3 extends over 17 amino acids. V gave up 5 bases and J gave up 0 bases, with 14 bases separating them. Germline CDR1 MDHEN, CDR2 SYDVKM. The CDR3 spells CASSMIGDYSGANVLTF. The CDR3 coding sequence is TGTGCCAGCAGTATGATCGGGGATTACTCTGGGGCCAACGTCCTGACTTTC. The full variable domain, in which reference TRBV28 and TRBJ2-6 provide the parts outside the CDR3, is DVKVTQSSRYLVKRTGEKVFLECVQDMDHENMFWYRQDPGLGLRLIYFSYDVKMKEKGDIPEGYSVSREKKERFSLILESASTNQTSMYLCASSMIGDYSGANVLTFGAGSRLTVL.